This T cell receptor beta chain was sequenced for a study of blood T cell repertoires in COVID-19. Study processing details: Estimation of nucleated cell counts was performed using reference gene primer amplification. Clones were read by immunoSEQ multiplex PCR, and TCRdb kept only the in-frame ones, dropping some. D and trimming come from the DNA, and the V and J calls and clone size come from that table. This sample yields approximately 230,000 clones, of which 87% are seen a single time; around 3.3% belongs to the top ten. Germline CDR1 LNHNV, CDR2 YYDKDF (reference sequence). The length of the CDR3 is 14 residues. V lost 2 bases to trimming and J lost 4 bases; unmatched junction nucleotides: 3.

The receptor's source is a man younger than 30 with active or convalescent COVID-19. This chain joins TRBV15 and TRBJ1-1; TRBD1 agrees at 8 bases. Sequenced material: peripheral blood. CDR3 coding DNA: TGTGCCACCAGCAGAAAGGACAGGGCCACTGAAGCTTTCTTT. The encoded protein is CATSRKDRATEAFF. Using reference TRBV15 and TRBJ1-1 for the parts outside the CDR3, the full variable domain is DAMVIQNPRYQVTQFGKPVTLSCSQTLNHNVMYWYQQKSSQAPKLLFHYYDKDFNNEADTPDNFQSRRPNTSFCFLDIRSPGLGDTAMYLCATSRKDRATEAFFGQGTRLTVV.